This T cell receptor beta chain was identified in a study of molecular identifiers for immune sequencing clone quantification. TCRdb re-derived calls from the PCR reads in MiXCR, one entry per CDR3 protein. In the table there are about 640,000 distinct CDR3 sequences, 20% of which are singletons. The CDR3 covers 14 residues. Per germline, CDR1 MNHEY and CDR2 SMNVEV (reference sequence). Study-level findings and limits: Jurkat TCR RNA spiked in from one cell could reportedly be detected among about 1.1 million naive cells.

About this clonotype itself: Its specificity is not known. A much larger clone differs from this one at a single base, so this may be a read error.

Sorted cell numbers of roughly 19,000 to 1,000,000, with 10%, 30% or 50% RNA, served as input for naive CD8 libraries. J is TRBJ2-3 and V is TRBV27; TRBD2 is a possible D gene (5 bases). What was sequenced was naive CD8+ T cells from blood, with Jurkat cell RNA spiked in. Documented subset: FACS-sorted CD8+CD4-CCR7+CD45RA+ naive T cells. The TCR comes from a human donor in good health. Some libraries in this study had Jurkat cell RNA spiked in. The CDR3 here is CASSLGLAQDAQYF. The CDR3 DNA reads TGTGCCAGCAGTTTAGGGCTAGCCCAAGATGCGCAGTATTTT.